The table lists the clone carrying this T cell receptor beta chain with a few counts. Antigen unknown. Other nucleotide sequences in the sample specify the same CDR3. Generated by immunoSEQ multiplex PCR, the TCRdb table keeps only in-frame clones and is missing some. This table has around 1,900,000 clones, over 85% appearing once. This entry belongs to a study of shared clonotypes between healthy human individuals. About the research overall: Those who served as donors were two women and three men between the ages of 18 and 49.

CD45RO-negative, CCR7-positively selected cells formed the naive CD8 fraction, excluding terminally differentiated effector memory CD45RA+ cells. Every contributor of samples was a Caucasian grown-up residing in Nashville, Tennessee. Germline V gene sequence: CDR1 MNHNY, CDR2 SVGAGI (reference sequence). This CDR3 region has 12 residues. Deletions cut 0 bases from V and 8 bases from J, with 5 bases between. General study findings and limits: Rarefaction showed sorted-subset sequencing was incomplete despite large depth. What limited the represented genetic and exposure-history diversity was the small number of donors.

The sample comprised naive CD8+ T cells from PBMCs. The V and J genes are TRBV6-6 and TRBJ2-1, with D tentatively TRBD1 or TRBD2 (5 bases each). The sequence was collected from a young man in good health. Some clones in this sample may be carry-over from other donors' samples. In DNA, the CDR3 is TGTGCCAGCAGTTACTCGGGGGATGAGCAGTTCTTC. This encodes CASSYSGDEQFF.